What follows are 2 T cell receptor beta chains derived from one specimen sequenced in a study of prognosis after radiotherapy for stage I lung cancer (dated by TCRdb to about 2021). Sequenced on an Illumina HiSeq 3000. The TCR beta CDR3 region was amplified from genomic DNA by two rounds of multiplex PCR. In the first PCR round, primers specific to each TRBV and TRBJ gene were used, and the primer sequences were filed in Chinese patent CN105087789A. Clones were called with MiXCR by TCRdb after fastp trimmed the public reads at Q25, and only in-frame beta chains were retained. Duplicate CDR3 protein sequences are folded into a single record with the most common DNA and genes. The sample profile shows over 20,000 distinct CDR3 sequences; approximately 35% of them were found once. Less than 70% of the sample belongs to the ten largest clones. Specimen: PBMCs, collected before or after stereotactic body radiation therapy (not recorded which). The receptors originated from a donor aged 50 or older with non-small cell lung cancer.

The V and J genes are TRBV12-3 or TRBV12-4 and TRBJ2-2; unclear D gene. The V gene lost 5 bases and the J gene lost 10 bases, with 17 bases spanning the gap. The length of the CDR3 is 14 residues. The CDR3 loop is CASSPPRKRLELFF. The CDR3 bases are TGTGCCAGCAGTCCCCCCCGTAAGCGCTTGGAGCTGTTTTTT.

This clonotype was found many times. V and J are TRBV5-6 and TRBJ2-7; D gene uncertain. Deletions cut 4 bases from V and 4 bases from J, with 12 bases between. Germline V lookup: CDR1 SGHDT, CDR2 YYEEEE. The CDR3 runs to 13 residues. The CDR3 DNA reads as TGTGCCAGCAGCCCGGGCCTCCCTTACGAGCAGTACTTC. Protein sequence: CASSPGLPYEQYF.